One and the same sample provided the 9 T cell receptor beta chains below, sequenced in a study of shared clonotypes between healthy human individuals. Here immunoSEQ multiplex PCR was the method, and the copy in TCRdb shows in-frame clones only, minus some. The sample yields about 2 million clones, 85% to 95% seen once. Positive CCR7 selection of CD45RO-negative cells yielded the naive CD8 cells, and terminally differentiated effector memory CD45RA+ cells were excluded. Input material: naive CD8+ T cells sorted from blood. The receptor source for this set is a man younger than 35 in good health.

The rearrangement links TRBV5-1 to TRBJ2-3; D may be TRBD2 (6 bases). Germline CDR1 and CDR2: SGHRS and YFSETQ. V dropped 3 bases and J dropped 2 bases, with 13 bases sitting between them. This CDR3 region has 15 residues. This CDR3 is CASSSGGYPTDTQYF. The CDR3 DNA sequence: TGCGCCAGCAGCTCTGGGGGGTACCCCACAGATACGCAGTATTTT.

The CDR3 nucleotides are TGTGCCAGTAGTATAAAGACAGAACCTGGGAATGGCTACACCTTC. Translated: CASSIKTEPGNGYTF. The rearrangement joins TRBV19 to TRBJ1-2; D is possibly TRBD1 (5 bases). Trimming took 2 bases from V and 6 from J, leaving 16 bases between them. The CDR3 contains 15 residues. Germline assignment: CDR1 LNHDA and CDR2 SQIVND (reference sequence).

This sequence joins TRBV27 and TRBJ2-7; TRBD2 matches 10 bases. CDR3 length: 16 amino acids. J lost 2 bases, V lost 3 bases, and 7 bases had no gene match. CDR1 is MNHEY and CDR2 is SMNVEV in the germline V gene (reference sequence). The CDR3 bases are TGTGCCAGCAGTTTGGTCCCGGGACTAGCGCCCTACGAGCAGTACTTC. Its protein is CASSLVPGLAPYEQYF.

This chain links TRBV28 with TRBJ1-2; tentatively, D is TRBD1 (5 bases). The CDR3 length is 20 residues. Germline values: CDR1 MDHEN, CDR2 SYDVKM. The V end lost 5 bases, the J end lost 4 bases, and 32 bases lay between the germline ends. The CDR3 loop reads CASSPEGWQGGLGLPYGYTF. The CDR3, as DNA: TGTGCCAGCAGTCCCGAGGGGTGGCAGGGAGGCCTTGGACTCCCCTATGGCTACACCTTC.

The gene calls are TRBV6-6 and TRBJ1-5, with D tentatively TRBD1 (5 bases). Germline assignment: CDR1 MNHNY and CDR2 SVGAGI (reference sequence). Trimming shortened V by 5 bases and J by 0 bases, and 11 bases separated the two germline ends. The CDR3 is made up of 15 amino acids. Here the CDR3 reads CASSERGYSNQPQHF. CDR3 nucleotides: TGTGCCAGCAGTGAGAGGGGATATAGCAATCAGCCCCAGCATTTT.

This rearrangement joins TRBV19 to TRBJ2-7, with a possible D match to TRBD2 (5 bases). V shed 3 bases and J shed 6 bases, with 6 bases lying between them. The length of the CDR3 is 11 residues. CDR1 LNHDA and CDR2 SQIVND come from the germline V gene (reference sequence). The DNA for the CDR3 is TGTGCCAGTAGTATGGGAGCCGAGCAGTACTTC. Its translation: CASSMGAEQYF.

This sequence joins TRBV5-1 and TRBJ1-1; tentative D call: TRBD1 (5 bases). In germline, CDR1 is SGHRS, CDR2 YFSETQ. This CDR3 is 21 amino acids long. V dropped 0 bases and J dropped 0 bases, with 27 bases sitting between them. The CDR3 DNA is TGCGCCAGCAGCTTGGCCTTTTCTCCAGCTTCCTTGGGGACCTTGAACACTGAAGCTTTCTTT. Its translation is CASSLAFSPASLGTLNTEAFF.

The J gene is TRBJ1-1, the V gene TRBV7-2, with unresolved D. V lost 4 bases to trimming and J lost 4 bases, with 10 bases between them. This CDR3 has 13 residues. Germline CDR1 and CDR2: SGHTA and FQGNSA. The CDR3 is CASSYVPTTEAFF. In nucleotides, the CDR3 is TGTGCCAGCAGCTACGTACCCACCACTGAAGCTTTCTTT.

The rearrangement links TRBV7-9 to TRBJ1-4; D unclear. The ends were cut back, 5 bases at V and 6 bases at J, with 22 bases in the middle. This CDR3 spans 17 amino acids. Germline CDR1 and CDR2: SEHNR and FQNEAQ (reference sequence). The CDR3 loop is CASSRVTVLEGYEKLFF. The DNA for the CDR3 is TGTGCCAGCAGCCGGGTGACTGTACTTGAAGGGTATGAAAAACTGTTTTTT.